Below are 17 T cell receptor beta chains sequenced from a single sample in a study of shared clonotypes between healthy human individuals (dated by TCRdb to between 2020 and 2021). Library prep was done by the immunoSEQ multiplex PCR assay. TCRdb retrieved this table from immuneACCESS and kept in-frame rearrangements only. Not all clones are present; in checked studies, unresolved V genes account for under half, and no reason is known for the remainder. The sample table holds approximately 1,000,000 clones, of which approximately 75% were seen once. The top ten clones comprise more than 0.85% of the sample. Source material: memory CD4+ T cells from PBMCs. The cell subset or site label of this sample denotes: CD45RA-negative fraction. The origin of the receptors is a man between 18 and 35 years old in good health. Some clones in this sample may be carry-over from other donors' samples.

The table lists this clone with a count of one. The CDR3: CAWGSGRAGYEQYF. In DNA, the CDR3 is TGTGCCTGGGGGAGCGGGAGGGCCGGTTACGAGCAGTACTTC. V is TRBV30 and J is TRBJ2-7, with 10 nucleotides matching TRBD2. This CDR3 spans 14 amino acids. Germline V gives CDR1 GTSNPN, CDR2 SVGIG (reference sequence). After removal of 5 bases from V and 4 bases from J, the junction contained 8 bases not matched to a gene.

V usage is TRBV19 and J usage is TRBJ2-1; 12 bases are a match to TRBD2. Germline V gives CDR1 LNHDA, CDR2 SQIVND (reference sequence). J lost 0 bases, V lost 11 bases, and 8 bases had no gene match. This CDR3 region has 16 residues. CDR3 nucleotides: TGTGCCGCCTCGGGACTAGCGGGTAGCTCCTACAATGAGCAGTTCTTC. This codes for CAASGLAGSSYNEQFF.

The chain recombines TRBV11-2 with TRBJ2-7, with 9 bases aligning to TRBD1. CDR1 SGHAT and CDR2 FQNNGV come from the germline V gene. Germline trimming cut 5 bases from V and 3 bases from J; bases unmatched to any gene: 8. CDR3 size: 15 residues. The CDR3 nucleotides read TGTGCCAGCAGCATAAATCCGGGACAGGGCTACGAGCAGTACTTC. This gives the protein CASSINPGQGYEQYF.

The V call is TRBV10-3, the J call TRBJ2-7; D not certain. V lost 0 bases and J 7 bases, leaving 7 bases between the germline ends. Germline CDR1 and CDR2: ENHRY and SYGVKD. CDR3 length: 12 residues. CDR3: CAISESGAEQYF. DNA for the CDR3: TGTGCCATCAGTGAGTCGGGTGCGGAGCAGTACTTC.

The V call is TRBV6-7, the J call TRBJ1-5; a weak D match, TRBD1 (6 bases). TRBV6-7 is reported as an ORF; its role is uncertain. The length of the CDR3 is 15 residues. Trimming shortened V by 0 bases and J by 7 bases, and 13 bases separated the two germline ends. The CDR3 DNA follows: TGTGCCAGCAGTTACTCCCAGGGGCCGGAGCAGCCCCAGCATTTT. Amino acids: CASSYSQGPEQPQHF.

This sequence joins TRBV6-5 and TRBJ2-1; D ambiguous. This CDR3 spans 14 amino acids. With 0 bases removed from V and 7 bases from J, the gap between germline ends came to 10 bases. Germline CDR1 reads MNHEY; CDR2 reads SVGAGI. CDR3 DNA sequence: TGTGCCAGCAGTTACTCCGAATCGGTGAATGAGCAGTTCTTC. Translation gives CASSYSESVNEQFF.

The chain is built from TRBV6-5 and TRBJ2-7; D gene ambiguous. Germline V CDR1 and CDR2: MNHEY, SVGAGI. The ends were cut back, 2 bases at V and 0 bases at J, with 5 bases in the middle. The CDR3 is 13 residues long. CDR3 sequence reads: CASSYQISYEQYF. CDR3 nucleotides: TGTGCCAGCAGTTACCAAATCTCCTACGAGCAGTACTTC.

This clone has only a few counts. As DNA, the CDR3 is TGTGCCAGCAGTTTAGGCGGGTACTCCTACAATGAGCAGTTCTTC. Protein sequence: CASSLGGYSYNEQFF. The J gene is TRBJ2-1, the V gene TRBV28; D might be TRBD2 (5 bases). V was shortened by 2 bases and J by 0 bases, with 8 bases between the two germline ends. The CDR3 has 15 amino acids. Germline loops: CDR1 MDHEN, CDR2 SYDVKM.

Concerning this clone itself: Other DNA sequences in the sample encode the same CDR3. The chain couples TRBV10-1 to TRBJ2-7; 11 bases align to TRBD1. Germline lookup yields CDR1 WNHNN and CDR2 SYGVQD (reference sequence). The ends lost 6 bases at V and 4 bases at J; junction bases unmatched: 5. The length of the CDR3 is 14 residues. CDR3: CASSAGTGGYEQYF. The CDR3 region has the DNA TGCGCCAGCAGCGCCGGGACAGGGGGTTACGAGCAGTACTTC.

This clone was counted once. V is TRBV4-1 and J is TRBJ2-7; 10 bases fit TRBD2. The CDR3 runs 17 residues. The V gene's germline CDR1 is MGHRA and CDR2 YSYEKL. Trimming at V came to 5 bases and at J to 6 bases, leaving 16 bases not matched to a gene. Here the CDR3 DNA reads TGCGCCAGCAGCGCCAATAGCGGGGGGTCGTGGTCAAGCGAGCAGTACTTC. It is translated as CASSANSGGSWSSEQYF.

This clone has only a few counts. The chain employs TRBV4-1 and TRBJ1-1; D remains unclear. Germline V gene sequence: CDR1 MGHRA, CDR2 YSYEKL. Trimming left V 3 bases short and J 1 base short, with 9 bases between. CDR3 length equals 14 residues. The chain's CDR3 is CASSHRWSNTEAFF. In DNA form, the CDR3 reads TGCGCCAGCAGCCATCGCTGGTCGAACACTGAAGCTTTCTTT.

This clone was seen many times. The same CDR3 also results from other DNA sequences found in this sample. Here the CDR3 DNA reads TGTGCCAGCAGGGGGCCAAACACTGAAGCTTTCTTT. Protein product: CASRGPNTEAFF. The chain carries TRBV28 and TRBJ1-1; tentative D call: TRBD1 (5 bases). In germline, CDR1 is MDHEN, CDR2 SYDVKM. Trimming removed 6 bases from V and 2 bases from J, with 7 bases in between. The CDR3 loop spans 12 amino acids.

As regards this clone: At one end, the junction sequence differs from germline, possibly due to a read error. The V call is TRBV7-9, the J call TRBJ1-2, with no clear D. The CDR3 runs to 13 residues. The V gene's germline CDR1 is SEHNR and CDR2 FQNEAQ (reference sequence). This CDR3 is CASSAAQGSSYTF. The CDR3 DNA follows: TGCGCCAGCAGCGCAGCGCAAGGAAGTAGCTACACCTTC.

Details on this clone: This clone may be a read error of a much larger clone one base away. J is TRBJ1-2 and V is TRBV10-3; D is ambiguous. CDR1 ENHRY and CDR2 SYGVKD come from the germline V gene. The CDR3 length is 15 residues. V was pared by 2 bases and J by 4 bases, with 14 bases between. CDR3 region: CAISERHPAGYGYTF. CDR3 nucleotide sequence: TGTGCCATCAGTGAGAGGCATCCCGCTGGCTATGGCTACACCTTC.

This sequence joins TRBV5-1 and TRBJ2-3; 8 nucleotides match TRBD1. CDR3 length equals 14 residues. The V segment lost 0 bases and the J segment 6 bases; nucleotides outside the gene matches: 3. Germline CDR1 SGHRS, CDR2 YFSETQ. The CDR3 DNA reads as TGCGCCAGCAGCTTGGATACAGGGGGTGATACGCAGTATTTT. It yields the protein CASSLDTGGDTQYF.

In the case of this clone: Other DNA variants within this sample encode the same CDR3. This rearrangement joins TRBV20-1 to TRBJ2-7, with D possibly being TRBD2 (5 bases). Trimming pared 5 bases from V and 3 bases from J, leaving 8 bases between. CDR3 length: 11 residues. In germline, CDR1 is DFQATT, CDR2 SNEGSKA (reference sequence). The chain's CDR3 is CSAPRGYEQYF. CDR3 DNA sequence: TGCAGTGCTCCCCGGGGCTACGAGCAGTACTTC.

This clone was counted a few times. The chain carries TRBV2 and TRBJ1-5; no clear D gene. V was pared by 4 bases and J by 0 bases, with 10 bases between. The CDR3 is 15 residues long. Germline values: CDR1 SNHLY, CDR2 FYNNEI. CDR3 in amino acids: CASSGEKNSNQPQHF. For the CDR3, the DNA is TGTGCCAGCAGTGGGGAAAAGAATAGCAATCAGCCCCAGCATTTT.